Included here is one T cell receptor (beta chain) sequence, with context. It was cDNA, reverse transcribed from extracted RNA, that served as the sequencing template. Using immunoSEQ multiplex PCR, the repertoire was profiled, and TCRdb retains in-frame clones only, with some absent. Seen here are under 250,000 clones, about 53% observed once, and the top ten hold approximately 0.44%. The sample originates from a study of CD8+ T cells in alopecia areata. The length of the CDR3 is 11 residues. The germline gives CDR1 SQVTM, CDR2 ANQGSEA. V gave up 7 bases and J gave up 4 bases, with 11 bases separating them.

The sequence derives from a human donor with alopecia areata. Sequences were derived from CD4+ T cells sorted from blood, sampled at week 0. This chain uses TRBV29-1 with TRBJ2-7; a possible D gene is TRBD1 (5 bases). The CDR3: CSGGWEYEQYF. For the CDR3, the DNA is TGCAGCGGGGGCTGGGAATACGAGCAGTACTTC.